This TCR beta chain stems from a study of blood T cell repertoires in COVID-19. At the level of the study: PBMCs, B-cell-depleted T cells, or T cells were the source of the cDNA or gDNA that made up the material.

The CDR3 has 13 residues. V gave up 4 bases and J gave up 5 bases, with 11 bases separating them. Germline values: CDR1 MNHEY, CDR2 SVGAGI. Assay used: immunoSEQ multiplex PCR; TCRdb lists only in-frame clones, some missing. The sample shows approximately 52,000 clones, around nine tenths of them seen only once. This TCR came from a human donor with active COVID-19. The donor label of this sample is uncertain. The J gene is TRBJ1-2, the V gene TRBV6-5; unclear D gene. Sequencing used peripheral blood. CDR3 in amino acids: CASSSGTSYGYTF. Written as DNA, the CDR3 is TGTGCCAGCAGTTCAGGCACCTCTTATGGCTACACCTTC.